This T cell receptor beta chain came from a study of blood T cell repertoires in COVID-19. Overall study: The United States, Italy and Spain were the sources of the acute and convalescent COVID-19 samples. T cells, B-cell-depleted T cells, or PBMCs supplied cDNA or gDNA.

Trimming left V 4 bases short and J 7 bases short, with 15 bases between. The length of the CDR3 is 14 residues. Germline CDR1 reads SGHRS; CDR2 reads YFSETQ. This clone occurred a few times. In the original analysis: Reference gene primer amplification in the assay estimated nucleated cell counts. The data were produced by immunoSEQ multiplex PCR, yet TCRdb's version contains in-frame clones alone and is incomplete. V, J and clone size reflect that table, while D and trimming were determined from the DNA. The sample has approximately 50,000 clones; around 79% are singletons. V gene TRBV5-1 combines with J gene TRBJ1-5; TRBD1 might be the D (5 bases). Material: peripheral blood. This clonotype originated in a man aged 70-80 years with acute or convalescent COVID-19. CDR3 loop: CASSQGSIGQPQHF. Written as DNA, the CDR3 is TGCGCCAGCAGCCAGGGCTCTATCGGGCAGCCCCAGCATTTT.